Each of the 4 T cell receptor beta chains below was sequenced from the same sample in a study of blood T cell repertoires in COVID-19. The assay was immunoSEQ multiplex PCR, and TCRdb's table has in-frame clones only and misses some. This sample yields 350,000 to 500,000 clones, of which around nine tenths are seen a single time; approximately 1.5% belongs to the top ten. The specimen was PBMCs or T cells enriched from blood (not recorded which). Receptors were obtained from a woman aged 18 to 35 who had been exposed to COVID-19.

This chain uses TRBV6-4 with TRBJ2-3, with D hard to call. The V end was cut by 3 bases, the J end by 2 bases, with 12 bases between. CDR1 and CDR2 (germline): MRHNA, SNTAGT. This CDR3 has 15 amino acids. The CDR3 sequence: CASSDLLPYTDTQYF. In DNA, the CDR3 is TGTGCCAGCAGTGATCTTCTACCTTACACAGATACGCAGTATTTT.

The V call is TRBV13, the J call TRBJ1-1; 9 positions agree with TRBD1. Germline values: CDR1 PRHDT, CDR2 FYEKMQ (reference sequence). The CDR3 is 15 residues long. Losses at the gene ends were 5 bases for V and 0 bases for J; bases not matched to a gene: 4. CDR3 DNA sequence: TGTGCCAGCAGCCCCGGACAGGGGTTGAACACTGAAGCTTTCTTT. Protein: CASSPGQGLNTEAFF. Full variable domain (outside the CDR3, taken from reference TRBV13 and TRBJ1-1): AAGVIQSPRHLIKEKRETATLKCYPIPRHDTVYWYQQGPGQDPQFLISFYEKMQSDKGSIPDRFSAQQFSDYHSELNMSSLELGDSALYFCASSPGQGLNTEAFFGQGTRLTVV.

This clone was recorded once. The J gene is TRBJ2-5, the V gene TRBV29-1; D unresolved. The germline V gene encodes CDR1 SQVTM and CDR2 ANQGSEA. The germline V and J ends were trimmed by 3 bases and 2 bases, with 7 bases remaining between them. The CDR3 has 12 amino acids. The CDR3 reads CSVDRQQETQYF. The CDR3, as DNA: TGCAGCGTTGATCGACAACAAGAGACCCAGTACTTC.

This chain connects TRBV2 to TRBJ1-4, with unresolved D. V shed 4 bases and J shed 6 bases, with 24 bases lying between them. In germline, CDR1 is SNHLY, CDR2 FYNNEI. This CDR3 spans 18 amino acids. The CDR3 region is CASSVKRGANFLYEKLFF. The CDR3 bases are TGTGCCAGCAGTGTAAAACGGGGTGCCAACTTCCTTTATGAAAAACTGTTTTTT.